The 17 T cell receptor beta chains below come from one sample, sequenced in a study of blood T cell repertoires in COVID-19 (dated by TCRdb to the early 2020s). The method behind the library was the immunoSEQ multiplex PCR assay. TCRdb took this table from immuneACCESS and kept in-frame rearrangements with V and J called. Such tables lack part of the clones; where checked against another copy, unresolved V genes explain under half of the gap, and the rest is unexplained. Counted in this sample were 30,000 to 40,000 clones; approximately 86% of them appeared once. The ten largest clones capture about 61% of the sample. Sequencing was done on a sample of peripheral blood. The origin of the receptors is a man between 65 and 85 years old with acute or convalescent COVID-19.

The gene calls are TRBV5-1 and TRBJ1-1; D possibly corresponds to TRBD1 (6 bases). Germline CDR1 SGHRS, CDR2 YFSETQ. This CDR3 has 14 residues. V shed 0 bases and J shed 1 base, with 7 bases lying between them. For the CDR3, the DNA is TGCGCCAGCAGCTTGGGACAGGAGAACACTGAAGCTTTCTTT. Its translation is CASSLGQENTEAFF.

The rearrangement uses TRBV6-4 and TRBJ1-1; 7 bases match TRBD1. Germline values: CDR1 MRHNA, CDR2 SNTAGT. The V and J ends lost 6 bases and 0 bases, in that order; junction bases with no gene match: 7. The CDR3 sequence is 15 residues long. In DNA form, the CDR3 reads TGTGCCAGCAGCCCCGGGACAGCACTGAACACTGAAGCTTTCTTT. As protein: CASSPGTALNTEAFF.

The chain has TRBV7-2 and TRBJ1-4; the D is unclear. The V and J ends lost 5 bases and 7 bases respectively, with 17 bases between them. Germline CDR1 reads SGHTA; CDR2 reads FQGNSA. The CDR3 extends over 15 amino acids. The CDR3, as DNA: TGTGCCAGCAGCCCCCTGGTCGGGGTGGCTGAAAAACTGTTTTTT. Translating it yields CASSPLVGVAEKLFF.

The chain is built from TRBV30 and TRBJ2-2, with TRBD1 as a possible D gene (6 bases). Germline V gene lookup returns CDR1 GTSNPN and CDR2 SVGIG (reference sequence). V was pared by 4 bases and J by 4 bases, with 13 bases between. The CDR3 covers 14 residues. In DNA form, the CDR3 reads TGTGCCTGGAAGAAGACAGGTACCACCGGGGAGCTGTTTTTT. It is translated as CAWKKTGTTGELFF. Together with reference TRBV30 and TRBJ2-2, the CDR3 gives the full variable domain: SQTIHQWPATLVQPVGSPLSLECTVEGTSNPNLYWYRQAAGRGLQLLFYSVGIGQISSEVPQNLSASRPQDRQFILSSKKLLLSDSGFYLCAWKKTGTTGELFFGEGSRLTVL.

The chain employs TRBV11-3 and TRBJ2-3; TRBD2 is a possible D gene (7 bases). Germline assignment: CDR1 SGHNT and CDR2 YENEEA. With 5 bases removed from V and 6 bases from J, the gap between germline ends came to 12 bases. The CDR3 runs 13 residues. The CDR3 nucleotides are TGTGCCAGCAGCCGGGGGGCGAAGGATACGCAGTATTTT. As protein: CASSRGAKDTQYF. Filled out from reference TRBV11-3 and TRBJ2-3, the complete variable domain reads EAGVVQSPRYKIIEKKQPVAFWCNPISGHNTLYWYLQNLGQGPELLIRYENEEAVDDSQLPKDRFSAERLKGVDSTLKIQPAELGDSAVYLCASSRGAKDTQYFGPGTRLTVL.

The J gene is TRBJ1-2, the V gene TRBV27; D ambiguous. Trimming pared 3 bases from V and 8 bases from J, leaving 16 bases between. Germline CDR1 reads MNHEY; CDR2 reads SMNVEV (reference sequence). The CDR3 has 14 amino acids. CDR3 coding DNA: TGTGCCAGCAGTTTGGCGGGGAGCTCGGGGGGCTACACCTTC. It codes for CASSLAGSSGGYTF.

CDR3 residues: CASSQFRQSLVDYGYTF. CDR3 sequence (DNA): TGTGCCAGCAGCCAATTTCGACAGTCTCTGGTGGACTATGGCTACACCTTC. The J gene is TRBJ1-2, the V gene TRBV9, with D perhaps matching TRBD1 (5 bases). The CDR3 contains 17 residues. V dropped 4 bases and J dropped 3 bases, with 22 bases sitting between them. The germline CDR1 and CDR2 sequences are SGDLS and YYNGEE.

The chain combines TRBV7-8 with TRBJ2-2; 10 positions agree with TRBD2. The CDR3 has 17 amino acids. The V gene's germline CDR1 is SGHVS and CDR2 FQNEAQ. Trimming took 1 base from V and 7 from J; bases not matched to a gene: 9. The DNA for the CDR3 is TGTGCCAGCAGCTTAGATCTCACTAGCGGGGTTATCGGGGAGCTGTTTTTT. This codes for CASSLDLTSGVIGELFF. Combining the CDR3 with reference TRBV7-8 and TRBJ2-2 gives the whole variable domain GAGVSQSPRYKVAKRGQDVALRCDPISGHVSLFWYQQALGQGPEFLTYFQNEAQLDKSGLPSDRFFAERPEGSVSTLKIQRTQQEDSAVYLCASSLDLTSGVIGELFFGEGSRLTVL.

The V gene is TRBV5-1, the J gene TRBJ2-3; 7 positions match TRBD2. J lost 2 bases, V lost 4 bases, and 10 bases had no gene match. This CDR3 has 16 amino acids. The germline gives CDR1 SGHRS, CDR2 YFSETQ. The CDR3 reads CASSQDLSGYTDTQYF. DNA of the CDR3: TGCGCCAGCAGCCAGGACCTTAGCGGGTACACAGATACGCAGTATTTT.

The chain uses TRBV9 and TRBJ2-7; weak D call: TRBD2 (6 bases). This CDR3 region has 14 residues. Trimming stripped 4 bases from V and 4 bases from J, with 15 bases between. Germline V gives CDR1 SGDLS, CDR2 YYNGEE. In DNA form, the CDR3 reads TGTGCCAGCAGCCCTGAGCGGGTCCTTTACGAGCAGTACTTC. Amino acids: CASSPERVLYEQYF.

The chain couples TRBV29-1 to TRBJ2-7; TRBD1 is a possible D gene (6 bases). The CDR3 sequence is 11 residues long. Germline V lookup: CDR1 SQVTM, CDR2 ANQGSEA. The V end lost 7 bases, the J end lost 5 bases, and 12 bases lay between the germline ends. The CDR3 loop is CSASQGHEQYF. The CDR3 coding sequence is TGCAGCGCCTCACAGGGCCACGAGCAGTACTTC.

The CDR3 nucleotides read TGTGCCAGCAGTCCCCCGCACGGGGTGAGCAATCAGCCCCAGCATTTT. As protein: CASSPPHGVSNQPQHF. The chain employs TRBV28 and TRBJ1-5; the D is unclear. Germline V CDR1 and CDR2: MDHEN, SYDVKM. V was pared by 5 bases and J by 1 base, with 15 bases between. There are 16 residues in the CDR3.

The chain joins TRBV5-6 to TRBJ1-6; 7 bases match TRBD1. CDR3 length: 16 amino acids. V lost 3 bases to trimming and J lost 6 bases; unmatched junction nucleotides: 9. Germline V lookup: CDR1 SGHDT, CDR2 YYEEEE. Written as DNA, the CDR3 is TGTGCCAGCAGCTCGTACCTCGACAGGGCTAATTCACCCCTCCACTTT. Translation gives CASSSYLDRANSPLHF.

V gene TRBV10-3 combines with J gene TRBJ1-2; 8 bases map to TRBD1. The trim removed 11 bases at V and 3 bases at J, leaving 14 bases unmatched. The CDR3 covers 15 residues. Germline V CDR1 and CDR2: ENHRY, SYGVKD. CDR3 residues: CASTKGQGADYGYTF. The CDR3 DNA follows: TGTGCCTCCACAAAGGGGCAGGGGGCTGACTATGGCTACACCTTC.

This rearrangement joins TRBV6-5 to TRBJ2-5; D possibly corresponds to TRBD2 (6 bases). There are 14 residues in the CDR3. Germline V gene data show CDR1 as MNHEY and CDR2 as SVGAGI. V was shortened by 5 bases and J by 7 bases, with 17 bases between the two germline ends. CDR3 nucleotide sequence: TGTGCCAGCAGTCGACTAGGGAATTTTGGGACCCAGTACTTC. This translates into CASSRLGNFGTQYF.

The chain carries TRBV10-2 and TRBJ2-7; D ambiguous. CDR1 and CDR2 from the germline V gene are WSHSY and SAAADI. Trimming removed 2 bases from V and 5 bases from J, with 4 bases in between. This CDR3 region has 11 residues. CDR3 sequence: CASSERDEQYF. For the CDR3, the DNA is TGCGCCAGCAGTGAGAGAGACGAGCAGTACTTC.

The rearrangement uses TRBV7-9 and TRBJ1-2; no clear D. The germline V and J ends were trimmed by 2 bases and 8 bases, with 9 bases remaining between them. Germline assignment: CDR1 SEHNR and CDR2 FQNEAQ (reference sequence). The CDR3 consists of 12 residues. The CDR3 nucleotides read TGTGCCAGCAGCTTAATTACATACGGCTACACCTTC. Its translation is CASSLITYGYTF.